These 13 T cell receptor beta chains share one sample of origin, sequenced in a study of T cells expressing NK-cell markers. TCRdb re-called the 5' RACE reads; one entry per CDR3 protein, DNA not given. The repertoire table contains about half a million distinct CDR3 sequences. The sequenced material came from blood T cells: a sorted CD56 or NKG2C T cell subset, CD4+ or CD8+ T cells, or bulk PBMC T cells (not recorded which). These receptors were obtained from a woman in her fifties or sixties in good health.

V is TRBV10-3 and J is TRBJ2-6. CDR3 size: 13 residues. Germline V lookup: CDR1 ENHRY, CDR2 SYGVKD. The CDR3: CAISFPGANVLTF.

The chain joins TRBV6-8 to TRBJ1-1; TCRdb's D call of TRBD1 is untestable without DNA. The germline V gene encodes CDR1 MNHGY and CDR2 SAAAGT. The CDR3 contains 16 residues. The CDR3 loop reads CASTEGDRGLNTEAFF.

The chain combines TRBV10-3 with TRBJ1-3. Germline V gene lookup returns CDR1 ENHRY and CDR2 SYGVKD. The CDR3 spans 12 residues. CDR3 loop: CAISASGNTIYF.

The chain carries TRBV5-1 and TRBJ2-1; the TCRdb call, TRBD1, lacks DNA for checking. Per germline, CDR1 SGHRS and CDR2 YFSETQ. This CDR3 spans 15 amino acids. This CDR3 reads CASSPGGTEYNEQFF. The full variable domain, completed using reference TRBV5-1 and TRBJ2-1, is KAGVTQTPRYLIKTRGQQVTLSCSPISGHRSVSWYQQTPGQGLQFLFEYFSETQRNKGNFPGRFSGRQFSNSRSEMNVSTLELGDSALYLCASSPGGTEYNEQFFGPGTRLTVL.

This chain uses TRBV9 with TRBJ1-1; the TCRdb D gene call, TRBD1, has no DNA to confirm it. Germline CDR1 and CDR2: SGDLS and YYNGEE. The CDR3 loop spans 15 amino acids. This CDR3 is CASSTLQGTNTEAFF.

This chain connects TRBV24-1 to TRBJ2-2; TCRdb outputs TRBD2, but without DNA this stays unchecked. CDR1 is KGHDR, CDR2 SFDVKD, per germline. This CDR3 contains 12 residues. CDR3 sequence reads: CATGGSTGELFF.

The J gene is TRBJ2-1, the V gene TRBV7-9; the D gene TCRdb calls, TRBD2, cannot be checked with no DNA. The CDR3 totals 13 residues. Germline CDR1 SEHNR, CDR2 FQNEAQ (reference sequence). CDR3 region: CASSSRRRETQFF.

The rearrangement uses TRBV7-8 and TRBJ1-2. Germline V gives CDR1 SGHVS, CDR2 FQNEAQ. The CDR3 is made up of 13 amino acids. This CDR3 reads CASRVSKNYGYTF.

V gene TRBV7-9 combines with J gene TRBJ1-4; TCRdb outputs TRBD1, but without DNA this stays unchecked. From germline, CDR1 is SEHNR and CDR2 FQNEAQ (reference sequence). The CDR3 has 15 residues. CDR3 loop: CASSGGTGTNEKLFF.

The chain recombines TRBV5-1 with TRBJ2-1; the TCRdb call, TRBD1, lacks DNA for checking. Per germline, CDR1 SGHRS and CDR2 YFSETQ. The length of the CDR3 is 16 residues. The CDR3 loop is CASRRERHPAYNEQFF.

This chain links TRBV5-1 with TRBJ1-1; TCRdb indicates TRBD1, and absent DNA this call remains unverified. Germline V gives CDR1 SGHRS, CDR2 YFSETQ. This CDR3 has 14 amino acids. CDR3 residues: CASSPGWGDTEAFF.

The chain combines TRBV21-1 with TRBJ1-2; TCRdb returns TRBD1, unconfirmable since there is no DNA. TRBV21-1 is annotated as a pseudogene. This CDR3 spans 14 amino acids. CDR3: CASWGHPWGYGYTF.

The chain carries TRBV4-1 and TRBJ2-5; TCRdb picks TRBD2, but there is no DNA to check that call. The germline V gene encodes CDR1 MGHRA and CDR2 YSYEKL. The CDR3 length is 15 residues. The CDR3 here is CASSWREGREETQYF.